This T cell receptor (beta chain) was profiled in a study of molecular identifiers for immune sequencing clone quantification. TCRdb analysed the PCR reads with MiXCR anew, one entry per CDR3 protein. The sample lists 88,000 or so distinct CDR3 sequences, 21% seen once, with around 1% in the top ten. This clonotype was observed at least ten times. The germline CDR1 and CDR2 sequences are MGHRA and YSYEKL. Trimming removed 1 base from V and 0 bases from J, with 12 bases in between. The CDR3 consists of 17 residues. The TCR comes from a human donor in good health. Some libraries in this study had Jurkat cell RNA spiked in. The genes are TRBV4-1 and TRBJ2-2; perhaps TRBD2 as D (6 bases). The sequencing sample was made of naive CD8+ T cells from blood, with Jurkat cell RNA spiked in. Subset defined: FACS-sorted CD8+CD4-CCR7+CD45RA+ naive T cells. CDR3 region: CASSQGPAGPNTGELFF. CDR3 DNA sequence: TGCGCCAGCAGCCAAGGCCCAGCGGGCCCGAACACCGGGGAGCTGTTTTTT.